These 27 T cell receptor beta chains came from one sample sequenced in a study of technical replicates of blood from several donors. The assay was immunoSEQ multiplex PCR, and TCRdb's table has in-frame clones only and misses some. The table includes 58,000 or so clones, more than 75% detected once. Sequencing was carried out using PBMCs. Every receptor here comes from a human donor in good health. Some clones in this sample may be carry-over from other donors' samples.

The chain recombines TRBV6-5 with TRBJ1-2; TRBD1 matches 7 bases. Per the germline V gene, CDR1 is MNHEY and CDR2 is SVGAGI. V lost 4 bases and J lost 4; bases outside the gene matches: 6. The CDR3 extends over 14 amino acids. In DNA form, the CDR3 reads TGTGCCAGCAGTTTCGGACAGGAGCGCTATGGCTACACCTTC. Protein product: CASSFGQERYGYTF.

The chain employs TRBV7-9 and TRBJ2-7, with D maybe TRBD1 (5 bases). The germline V gene has CDR1 SEHNR and CDR2 FQNEAQ (reference sequence). This CDR3 region has 14 residues. V lost 0 bases and J lost 7, with 13 bases in between. The CDR3 loop reads CASSLATDLGEQYF. The DNA of the CDR3 is TGTGCCAGCAGCTTAGCGACAGATTTGGGGGAGCAGTACTTC.

V and J are TRBV5-1 and TRBJ2-7; the D is unclear. This CDR3 contains 15 residues. Deletions cut 5 bases from V and 2 bases from J, with 17 bases between. CDR1 SGHRS and CDR2 YFSETQ come from the germline V gene. CDR3 amino acids: CASSMVELPTYEQYF. The CDR3 DNA is TGCGCCAGCAGTATGGTGGAGCTACCTACCTACGAGCAGTACTTC.

The chain is built from TRBV4-3 and TRBJ1-2; possible D gene TRBD1, 5 bases. Trimming left V 2 bases short and J 0 bases short, with 7 bases between. The CDR3 is 14 amino acids. Germline CDR1 is LGHNA and CDR2 is YSLEER. The CDR3 DNA sequence: TGCGCCAGCAGCCAACAGGGATCTAACTATGGCTACACCTTC. Translated, it gives CASSQQGSNYGYTF.

V usage is TRBV12-5 and J usage is TRBJ2-1; D ambiguous. The CDR3 length is 15 residues. Germline V lookup: CDR1 LGHNT, CDR2 FRNRAP. Trimming removed 5 bases from V and 2 bases from J, with 13 bases in between. The CDR3 coding sequence is TGTGCTAGTGGTCCACCAGAAGTGGCCTACAATGAGCAGTTCTTC. Its translation is CASGPPEVAYNEQFF.

The chain uses TRBV5-6 and TRBJ2-6; 10 positions match TRBD1. The CDR3 has 17 residues. Trimming removed 4 bases from V and 1 base from J; junction bases left unmatched: 5. CDR1 SGHDT and CDR2 YYEEEE come from the germline V gene. The DNA of the CDR3 is TGTGCCAGCAGCCGGGACAGGGGAGGTTCTGGGGCCAACGTCCTGACTTTC. Its protein is CASSRDRGGSGANVLTF.

V is TRBV7-2 and J is TRBJ2-7; D perhaps matches TRBD2 (6 bases). This CDR3 region has 14 residues. Germline values: CDR1 SGHTA, CDR2 FQGNSA. The germline V and J ends were trimmed by 3 bases and 2 bases, with 11 bases remaining between them. This chain's CDR3 is CASSLFGGAYEQYF. CDR3 nucleotide sequence: TGTGCCAGCAGCTTGTTTGGCGGGGCCTACGAGCAGTACTTC.

CDR3 in DNA: TGTGCCAGCAGCTTGGATTGGCTAGCGAGTGGGAATGAGCAGTTCTTC. This encodes CASSLDWLASGNEQFF. V usage is TRBV5-4 and J usage is TRBJ2-1; possible D gene TRBD2, 6 bases. The V and J ends lost 0 bases and 7 bases respectively, with 17 bases between them. This CDR3 comprises 16 residues. Germline loops: CDR1 SGHNT, CDR2 YYREEE (reference sequence).

The chain employs TRBV9 and TRBJ2-7; 9 bases match TRBD2. The CDR3 has 15 residues. Trimming at V came to 0 bases and at J to 3 bases, leaving 4 bases not matched to a gene. The V gene's germline CDR1 is SGDLS and CDR2 YYNGEE. For the CDR3, the DNA is TGTGCCAGCAGCGTAGCTAGCGGGACTAACTACGAGCAGTACTTC. It is translated as CASSVASGTNYEQYF.

The gene calls are TRBV5-6 and TRBJ2-7; D is perhaps TRBD2 (5 bases). The CDR3 spans 12 residues. The V gene's germline CDR1 is SGHDT and CDR2 YYEEEE. Trimming removed 1 base from V and 5 bases from J, with 7 bases in between. The CDR3 region has the DNA TGTGCCAGCAGCTTGTGGACTCACGAGCAGTACTTC. Translated: CASSLWTHEQYF.

The genes are TRBV11-2 and TRBJ2-1; TRBD2 agrees at 8 bases. Per the germline V gene, CDR1 is SGHAT and CDR2 is FQNNGV. The V and J ends lost 5 bases and 2 bases, in that order; junction bases with no gene match: 8. The CDR3 extends over 16 amino acids. The CDR3 nucleotides are TGTGCCAGCAGCGTAATGGCGGGGGGCGCCTACAATGAGCAGTTCTTC. Protein sequence: CASSVMAGGAYNEQFF.

V gene TRBV7-6 combines with J gene TRBJ2-7; tentatively, D is TRBD1 (7 bases). CDR3 length: 14 amino acids. Per germline, CDR1 SGHVS and CDR2 FNYEAQ. V shed 5 bases and J shed 2 bases, with 13 bases lying between them. The CDR3 nucleotides read TGTGCCAGCAGCGAGACAGGGAGGCCCTACGAGCAGTACTTC. Translation gives CASSETGRPYEQYF.

This chain uses TRBV5-1 with TRBJ1-4; 8 nucleotides agree with TRBD1. This CDR3 has 14 amino acids. V gave up 4 bases and J gave up 13 bases; unmatched junction bases: 12. The V gene's germline CDR1 is SGHRS and CDR2 YFSETQ. The CDR3 loop reads CASSPRTGTEGLFF. CDR3 DNA: TGCGCCAGCAGCCCGAGGACAGGGACTGAGGGACTGTTTTTT.

The J gene is TRBJ2-7, the V gene TRBV7-9, with 9 positions matching TRBD1. The CDR3 length is 13 residues. The V gene's germline CDR1 is SEHNR and CDR2 FQNEAQ (reference sequence). V gave up 10 bases and J gave up 6 bases; unmatched junction bases: 10. The CDR3 DNA reads as TGTGCCACCGAGTGGACAGGGGAGGTCGAGCAGTACTTC. Its translation: CATEWTGEVEQYF.

The chain uses TRBV11-2 and TRBJ2-3; a possible D gene is TRBD1 (6 bases). CDR1 SGHAT and CDR2 FQNNGV come from the germline V gene. Trimming took 0 bases from V and 5 from J, leaving 15 bases between them. The CDR3 is made up of 16 amino acids. CDR3 sequence (DNA): TGTGCCAGCAGCTTAGACAGGGGAACTCCGATAGATACGCAGTATTTT. Translation: CASSLDRGTPIDTQYF.

The V gene is TRBV15, the J gene TRBJ2-1; 10 nucleotides align to TRBD2. The CDR3 runs to 15 residues. With 1 base clipped from V and 5 bases from J, the junction kept 2 bases outside the gene matches. Germline V lookup: CDR1 LNHNV, CDR2 YYDKDF (reference sequence). The CDR3 DNA reads as TGTGCCACCAGCAGAGTTAGCGGGGGGCACAATGAGCAGTTCTTC. Translated, it gives CATSRVSGGHNEQFF.

The chain uses TRBV18 and TRBJ2-3; 14 nucleotides line up with TRBD2. The CDR3 sequence is 18 residues long. Trimming at V came to 5 bases and at J to 1 base, leaving 8 bases not matched to a gene. Per germline, CDR1 KGHSH and CDR2 LQKENI. CDR3 bases: TGTGCCAGCTCAGGGGACCCGGGACTAGCGGGGGGCACAGATACGCAGTATTTT. Encoded protein: CASSGDPGLAGGTDTQYF. Full variable domain (remainder filled in from reference TRBV18 and TRBJ2-3): NAGVMQNPRHLVRRRGQEARLRCSPMKGHSHVYWYRQLPEEGLKFMVYLQKENIIDESGMPKERFSAEFPKEGPSILRIQQVVRGDSAAYFCASSGDPGLAGGTDTQYFGPGTRLTVL.

The chain uses TRBV29-1 and TRBJ2-7, with D possibly matching TRBD1 (5 bases). V lost 1 base and J lost 6, with 7 bases in between. Germline V lookup: CDR1 SQVTM, CDR2 ANQGSEA. The CDR3 loop spans 11 amino acids. CDR3 region: CSVEGQGEQYF. The DNA of the CDR3 is TGCAGCGTTGAAGGGCAGGGCGAGCAGTACTTC.

The chain joins TRBV5-6 to TRBJ2-2; 9 bases fit TRBD2. V was pared by 4 bases and J by 2 bases, with 6 bases of the junction left unmatched. Germline assignment: CDR1 SGHDT and CDR2 YYEEEE. The CDR3 sequence is 16 residues long. The CDR3 spells CASSRTTSGNTGELFF. CDR3 nucleotide sequence: TGTGCCAGCAGCCGAACGACTAGCGGTAACACCGGGGAGCTGTTTTTT.

This chain connects TRBV15 to TRBJ2-3; D not resolved. Trimming took 3 bases from V and 0 from J, leaving 13 bases between them. CDR3 length equals 16 residues. In germline, CDR1 is LNHNV, CDR2 YYDKDF (reference sequence). CDR3 loop: CATSRRSSASTDTQYF. The CDR3 DNA reads TGTGCCACCAGCAGGAGGTCCAGCGCCAGCACAGATACGCAGTATTTT.

The chain has TRBV7-9 and TRBJ2-7; 8 nucleotides agree with TRBD1. Trimming cost V 7 bases and J 6 bases; bases outside gene matches: 11. CDR3 length: 14 residues. From germline, CDR1 is SEHNR and CDR2 FQNEAQ (reference sequence). CDR3 sequence: CASTRQGAGSEQYF. The CDR3 DNA reads as TGTGCCAGCACGAGGCAGGGGGCCGGATCCGAGCAGTACTTC.

This sequence joins TRBV5-1 and TRBJ1-1; 9 bases are a match to TRBD1. Trimming took 3 bases from V and 0 from J; bases not matched to a gene: 6. This CDR3 contains 16 residues. Germline values: CDR1 SGHRS, CDR2 YFSETQ. As DNA, the CDR3 is TGCGCCAGCAGCTCCCGACAGGGGGTAATGAACACTGAAGCTTTCTTT. Translating it yields CASSSRQGVMNTEAFF.

Written as DNA, the CDR3 is TGTGCCAGCTCACCAACACTGAACACTGAAGCTTTCTTT. Translation: CASSPTLNTEAFF. V is TRBV18 and J is TRBJ1-1; D gene uncertain. The V gene's germline CDR1 is KGHSH and CDR2 LQKENI. The CDR3 loop spans 13 amino acids. The V end lost 2 bases, the J end lost 0 bases, and 4 bases lay between the germline ends.

The J gene is TRBJ2-3, the V gene TRBV11-3; 7 nucleotides agree with TRBD1. The CDR3 length is 13 residues. Trimming cost V 5 bases and J 4 bases; bases outside gene matches: 3. Germline CDR1 is SGHNT and CDR2 is YENEEA. CDR3 protein: CASSRGQPDTQYF. The DNA for the CDR3 is TGTGCCAGCAGCAGGGGGCAACCAGATACGCAGTATTTT.

The chain recombines TRBV6-1 with TRBJ2-7, with 8 bases lining up with TRBD1. The CDR3 contains 15 residues. V was clipped by 2 bases and J by 3 bases; unmatched bases: 6. Germline V gene sequence: CDR1 MNHNS, CDR2 SASEGT. CDR3 sequence reads: CASSELTGQVYEQYF. In DNA form, the CDR3 reads TGTGCCAGCAGTGAACTAACGGGACAGGTCTACGAGCAGTACTTC.

The chain recombines TRBV27 with TRBJ2-3, with 13 bases fitting TRBD2. V lost 7 bases to trimming and J lost 6 bases; unmatched junction nucleotides: 7. Looked up from germline, CDR1 is MNHEY and CDR2 is SMNVEV (reference sequence). CDR3 length: 15 amino acids. CDR3 sequence: CASTRTSGSLDTQYF. CDR3 bases: TGTGCCAGCACCCGGACTAGCGGGAGTTTGGATACGCAGTATTTT.

The gene calls are TRBV10-3 and TRBJ2-7, with D tentatively TRBD1 (5 bases). The length of the CDR3 is 14 residues. CDR1 ENHRY and CDR2 SYGVKD come from the germline V gene. V was shortened by 2 bases and J by 6 bases, with 14 bases between the two germline ends. The CDR3 DNA reads TGTGCCATCAGTGAGGAACAGTGGGGCCTCGAGCAGTACTTC. This gives the protein CAISEEQWGLEQYF.